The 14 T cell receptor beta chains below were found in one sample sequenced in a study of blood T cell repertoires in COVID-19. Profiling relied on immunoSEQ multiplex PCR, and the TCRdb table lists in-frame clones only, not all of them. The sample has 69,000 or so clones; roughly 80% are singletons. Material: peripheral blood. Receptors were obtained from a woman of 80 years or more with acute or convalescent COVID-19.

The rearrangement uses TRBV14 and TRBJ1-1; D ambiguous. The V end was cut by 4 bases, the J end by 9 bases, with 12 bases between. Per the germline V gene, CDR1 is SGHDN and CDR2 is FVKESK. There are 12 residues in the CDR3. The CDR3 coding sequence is TGTGCCAGCAGCCCACAACAGTACCAAGCTTTCTTT. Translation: CASSPQQYQAFF.

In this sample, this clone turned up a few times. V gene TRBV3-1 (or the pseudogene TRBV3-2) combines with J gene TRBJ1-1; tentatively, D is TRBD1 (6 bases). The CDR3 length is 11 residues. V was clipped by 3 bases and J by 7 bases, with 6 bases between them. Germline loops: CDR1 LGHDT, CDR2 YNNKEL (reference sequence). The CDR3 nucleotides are TGTGCCAGCAGCCAGACAGGTGAAGCTTTCTTT. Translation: CASSQTGEAFF.

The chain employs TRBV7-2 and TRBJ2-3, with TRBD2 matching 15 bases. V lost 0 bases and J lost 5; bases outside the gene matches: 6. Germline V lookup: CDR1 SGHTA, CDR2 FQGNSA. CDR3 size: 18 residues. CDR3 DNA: TGTGCCAGCAGCTTAGCGAGGACTAGCGGGGGGGCCATAGATACGCAGTATTTT. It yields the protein CASSLARTSGGAIDTQYF.

CDR3 nucleotides: TGTGCCAGCAGTCCACAGGGGGCGCGTATGAACACTGAAGCTTTCTTT. Translated: CASSPQGARMNTEAFF. The chain employs TRBV6-2 or TRBV6-3 and TRBJ1-1, with 9 bases matching TRBD1. This CDR3 is 16 amino acids long. From germline, CDR1 is MNHEY and CDR2 SVGEGT. With 5 bases clipped from V and 0 bases from J, the junction kept 7 bases outside the gene matches.

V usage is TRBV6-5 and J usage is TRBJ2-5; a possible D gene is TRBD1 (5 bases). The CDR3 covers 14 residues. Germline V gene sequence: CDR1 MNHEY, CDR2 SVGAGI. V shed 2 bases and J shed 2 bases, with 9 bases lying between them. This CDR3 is CASSYGTGQETQYF. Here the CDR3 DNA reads TGTGCCAGCAGTTACGGAACAGGTCAAGAGACCCAGTACTTC.

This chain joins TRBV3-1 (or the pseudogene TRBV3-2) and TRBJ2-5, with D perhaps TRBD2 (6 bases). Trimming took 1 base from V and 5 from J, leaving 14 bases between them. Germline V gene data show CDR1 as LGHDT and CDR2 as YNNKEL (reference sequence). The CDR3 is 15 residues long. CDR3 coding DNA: TGTGCCAGCAGCCAAGGACCGGGACTGAGGGAGACCCAGTACTTC. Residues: CASSQGPGLRETQYF.

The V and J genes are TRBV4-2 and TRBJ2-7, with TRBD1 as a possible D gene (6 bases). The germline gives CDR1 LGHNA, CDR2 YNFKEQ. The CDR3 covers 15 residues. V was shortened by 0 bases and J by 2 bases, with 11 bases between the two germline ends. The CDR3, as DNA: TGTGCCAGCAGCCAAGACTTACAGGGACCCTACGAGCAGTACTTC. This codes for CASSQDLQGPYEQYF.

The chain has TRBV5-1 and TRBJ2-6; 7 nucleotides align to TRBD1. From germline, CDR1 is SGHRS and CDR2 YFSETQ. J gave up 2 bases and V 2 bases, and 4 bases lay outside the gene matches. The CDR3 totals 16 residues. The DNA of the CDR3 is TGCGCCAGCAGCTTTCTGCAGGGGGCTGGGGCCAACGTCCTGACTTTC. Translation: CASSFLQGAGANVLTF.

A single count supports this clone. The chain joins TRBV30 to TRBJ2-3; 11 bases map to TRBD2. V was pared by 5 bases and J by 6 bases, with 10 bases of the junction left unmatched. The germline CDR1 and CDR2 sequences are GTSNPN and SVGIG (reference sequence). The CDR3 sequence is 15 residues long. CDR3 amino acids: CAWGVVAGGSDTQYF. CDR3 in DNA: TGTGCCTGGGGCGTCGTAGCGGGGGGGTCCGATACGCAGTATTTT.

This chain's CDR3 is CASSQGQTEAFF. CDR3 DNA sequence: TGTGCCAGCAGCCAGGGACAAACTGAAGCTTTCTTT. The rearrangement joins TRBV3-1 (or the pseudogene TRBV3-2) to TRBJ1-1; D might be TRBD1 (6 bases). Germline loops: CDR1 LGHDT, CDR2 YNNKEL (reference sequence). Trimming pared 3 bases from V and 5 bases from J, leaving 7 bases between. The CDR3 extends over 12 amino acids.

DNA of the CDR3: TGTGCCAGCAGCTTAGAAGCGGGGGTGCAAGAGACCCAGTACTTC. Translating gives CASSLEAGVQETQYF. V is TRBV7-6 and J is TRBJ2-5; 8 bases agree with TRBD2. From germline, CDR1 is SGHVS and CDR2 FNYEAQ. V was clipped by 1 base and J by 2 bases; unmatched bases: 3. The CDR3 spans 15 residues.

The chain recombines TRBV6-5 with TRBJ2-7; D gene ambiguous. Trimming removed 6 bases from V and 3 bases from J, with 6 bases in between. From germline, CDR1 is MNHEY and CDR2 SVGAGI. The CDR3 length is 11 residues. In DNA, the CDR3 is TGTGCCAGCAGAGCGAACTACGAGCAGTACTTC. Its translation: CASRANYEQYF.

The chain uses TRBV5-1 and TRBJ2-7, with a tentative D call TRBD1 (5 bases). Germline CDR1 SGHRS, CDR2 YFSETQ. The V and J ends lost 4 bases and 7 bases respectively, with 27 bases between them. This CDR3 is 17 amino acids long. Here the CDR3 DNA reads TGCGCCAGCAGCCTCTCAATCGCATGGCAGGGTAACAAAGAGCAGTACTTC. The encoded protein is CASSLSIAWQGNKEQYF.

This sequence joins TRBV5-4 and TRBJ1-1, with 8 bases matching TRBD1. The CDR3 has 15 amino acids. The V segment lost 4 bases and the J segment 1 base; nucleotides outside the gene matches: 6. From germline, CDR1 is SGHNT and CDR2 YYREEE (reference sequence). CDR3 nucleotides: TGTGCCAGCAGCCGACAGGGGTCGAGGAACACTGAAGCTTTCTTT. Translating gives CASSRQGSRNTEAFF. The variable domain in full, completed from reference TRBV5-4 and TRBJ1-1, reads ETGVTQSPTHLIKTRGQQVTLRCSSQSGHNTVSWYQQALGQGPQFIFQYYREEENGRGNFPPRFSGLQFPNYSSELNVNALELDDSALYLCASSRQGSRNTEAFFGQGTRLTVV.